This T cell receptor beta chain was obtained from a study of cytomegalovirus exposure and HLA in healthy donors. Study-level results: TCR sequences were mostly rare, though some public TCRs occurred in many donors. The authors enumerated 164 TCR beta chains as linked to cytomegalovirus.

Measured with immunoSEQ multiplex PCR; TCRdb has only the in-frame clones, and not every one. The sample lists 250,000 to 400,000 clones; approximately 86% were seen once. To note about this clone: What it binds is not known.

The CDR3 loop spans 16 amino acids. Trimming took off 1 base at V and 0 bases at J, with 9 bases between the two ends. CDR1 SGHVS and CDR2 FQNEAQ come from the germline V gene. The donors were members of the validation cohort, which comprised more than 90 subjects and was separate from the first cohort of fewer than 700 subjects. Sequenced sample: PBMCs. The sequence derives from a man aged 25 to 45 in good health and CMV-seronegative. The genes are TRBV7-8 and TRBJ2-2; possibly TRBD2 for D (5 bases). The CDR3 DNA follows: TGTGCCAGCAGCTTAGACGAGGGAGCGAACACCGGGGAGCTGTTTTTT. Its translation: CASSLDEGANTGELFF.